The 25 T cell receptor beta chains given below trace back to one sample, sequenced in a study of shared clonotypes between healthy human individuals. Sequencing was performed with immunoSEQ multiplex PCR; in TCRdb, only in-frame clones are kept and a portion is missing. This repertoire shows some 1,600,000 clones, around 98% found once; its top ten account for about 0.45%. Source material: naive CD4+ T cells sorted from blood. Subset meaning: CD45RA+ positively selected. The receptors stem from a man under 40 in good health.

Here the CDR3 DNA reads TGTGCCAGCTCACCAGCACCGGGGTACGAGCAGTACTTC. Translating gives CASSPAPGYEQYF. The chain links TRBV18 to TRBJ2-7; tentative D call: TRBD2 (5 bases). The CDR3 sequence is 13 residues long. The ends were cut back, 2 bases at V and 4 bases at J, with 9 bases in the middle. Germline V gene sequence: CDR1 KGHSH, CDR2 LQKENI.

This clone showed up just once. This chain uses TRBV14 with TRBJ1-1, with TRBD1 matching 9 bases. The CDR3 extends over 16 amino acids. Germline CDR1 and CDR2: SGHDN and FVKESK. V dropped 4 bases and J dropped 3; count of bases not matched to a gene: 9. The CDR3 DNA reads as TGTGCCAGCAGCCGTCCCGGGACAGGGCTTGACACTGAAGCTTTCTTT. As protein: CASSRPGTGLDTEAFF.

As concerns this clone: Other DNA sequences from this sample encode an identical CDR3 as well. This chain links TRBV5-1 with TRBJ2-3; D is ambiguous. The CDR3 sequence is 15 residues long. The V gene's germline CDR1 is SGHRS and CDR2 YFSETQ. V was shortened by 0 bases and J by 0 bases, with 8 bases between the two germline ends. The CDR3 DNA reads TGCGCCAGCAGCTTGGTGGGCAGTAGCACAGATACGCAGTATTTT. The encoded protein is CASSLVGSSTDTQYF.

DNA for the CDR3: TGTGCCAGCAGTCCGACGACGTGGAACTATGGCTACACCTTC. Residues: CASSPTTWNYGYTF. The genes are TRBV6-5 and TRBJ1-2; D remains ambiguous. The CDR3 loop spans 14 amino acids. From germline, CDR1 is MNHEY and CDR2 SVGAGI. V lost 5 bases and J lost 2, with 12 bases in between.

CDR3 sequence reads: CASTPDRNTGELFF. For the CDR3, the DNA is TGTGCCAGCACCCCGGACAGGAACACCGGGGAGCTGTTTTTT. This chain joins TRBV27 and TRBJ2-2; D might be TRBD1 (6 bases). In germline, CDR1 is MNHEY, CDR2 SMNVEV (reference sequence). Deletions cut 7 bases from V and 1 base from J, with 10 bases between. CDR3 length equals 14 residues.

The rearrangement uses TRBV19 and TRBJ2-7; 8 nucleotides line up with TRBD2. CDR1 and CDR2 from the germline V gene are LNHDA and SQIVND (reference sequence). The V segment lost 1 base and the J segment 2 bases; nucleotides outside the gene matches: 4. The CDR3 has 15 residues. The CDR3 bases are TGTGCCAGTAGTATAGGGGGACTAGACCCCTACGAGCAGTACTTC. This translates into CASSIGGLDPYEQYF.

The rearrangement joins TRBV5-4 to TRBJ2-3; 10 bases fit TRBD2. The germline V gene encodes CDR1 SGHNT and CDR2 YYREEE (reference sequence). The CDR3 totals 15 residues. V was pared by 3 bases and J by 2 bases, with 3 bases of the junction left unmatched. The CDR3 here is CASSSSGSHTDTQYF. The CDR3 bases are TGTGCCAGCAGCTCTAGCGGGAGTCACACAGATACGCAGTATTTT.

V usage is TRBV5-1 and J usage is TRBJ1-4; D is uncertain. The CDR3 spans 13 residues. V was cut by 4 bases and J by 8 bases, with 12 bases left in between. CDR1 SGHRS and CDR2 YFSETQ come from the germline V gene. CDR3 region: CASSRVQGEKLFF. The CDR3 DNA sequence: TGCGCCAGCAGCCGGGTACAAGGAGAAAAACTGTTTTTT.

This chain connects TRBV19 to TRBJ2-3, with D maybe TRBD1 (5 bases). The CDR3 consists of 13 residues. CDR1 and CDR2 (germline): LNHDA, SQIVND (reference sequence). The germline V and J ends were trimmed by 5 bases and 2 bases, with 8 bases remaining between them. The CDR3 sequence: CASSPQDTDTQYF. The DNA of the CDR3 is TGTGCCAGTAGTCCACAGGACACAGATACGCAGTATTTT.

This clone showed up just once. The chain has TRBV6-6 and TRBJ2-1, with a possible D match to TRBD2 (6 bases). Germline V CDR1 and CDR2: MNHNY, SVGAGI (reference sequence). The V and J ends lost 3 bases and 4 bases respectively, with 16 bases between them. The CDR3 totals 16 residues. The CDR3 protein is CASSYLAGRKYNEQFF. In DNA form, the CDR3 reads TGTGCCAGCAGTTATCTCGCGGGACGGAAGTACAATGAGCAGTTCTTC.

The V and J genes are TRBV28 and TRBJ1-4; D ambiguous. CDR3 length: 11 amino acids. CDR1 and CDR2 (germline): MDHEN, SYDVKM. Deletions cut 5 bases from V and 8 bases from J, with 6 bases between. In DNA, the CDR3 is TGTGCCAGCAGTCCGGGAGAAAAACTGTTTTTT. This sequence encodes CASSPGEKLFF.

V usage is TRBV15 and J usage is TRBJ1-2; tentative D call: TRBD1 (6 bases). V lost 6 bases and J lost 0, with 8 bases in between. CDR1 is LNHNV and CDR2 is YYDKDF in the germline V gene (reference sequence). This CDR3 contains 13 residues. In DNA form, the CDR3 reads TGTGCCACCAGGGGGGCGTCTAACTATGGCTACACCTTC. Residues: CATRGASNYGYTF.

The gene calls are TRBV13 and TRBJ2-1; a possible D gene is TRBD2 (6 bases). Trimming shortened V by 6 bases and J by 6 bases, and 9 bases separated the two germline ends. Germline CDR1 and CDR2: PRHDT and FYEKMQ (reference sequence). CDR3 length: 12 amino acids. CDR3 protein: CASRLGGNEQFF. CDR3 DNA: TGTGCCAGCAGACTGGGGGGCAATGAGCAGTTCTTC. The full variable domain, in which reference TRBV13 and TRBJ2-1 provide the parts outside the CDR3, is AAGVIQSPRHLIKEKRETATLKCYPIPRHDTVYWYQQGPGQDPQFLISFYEKMQSDKGSIPDRFSAQQFSDYHSELNMSSLELGDSALYFCASRLGGNEQFFGPGTRLTVL.

The rearrangement links TRBV5-1 to TRBJ1-2, with TRBD1 identical over 9 bases. The germline CDR1 and CDR2 sequences are SGHRS and YFSETQ. V lost 4 bases and J lost 6; bases outside the gene matches: 10. The CDR3 length is 15 residues. In DNA, the CDR3 is TGCGCCAGCAGCCCGACAGGGGGTATGATAGATGGCTACACCTTC. As protein: CASSPTGGMIDGYTF.

This chain links TRBV28 with TRBJ2-7, with D hard to call. CDR3 size: 14 residues. Per the germline V gene, CDR1 is MDHEN and CDR2 is SYDVKM. Trimming removed 2 bases from V and 2 bases from J, with 10 bases in between. CDR3 DNA: TGTGCCAGCAGTTTAGTCGGCCAGACCTACGAGCAGTACTTC. Its translation is CASSLVGQTYEQYF.

The CDR3 DNA reads as TGTGCCAGCAGCCGCCGGTCTAACTGGGAGACAGATACGCAGTATTTT. This translates into CASSRRSNWETDTQYF. The chain couples TRBV5-4 to TRBJ2-3; maybe TRBD2 (5 bases). The CDR3 is 16 residues long. Germline values: CDR1 SGHNT, CDR2 YYREEE (reference sequence). The V end lost 4 bases, the J end lost 3 bases, and 18 bases lay between the germline ends.

This sequence joins TRBV19 and TRBJ1-1, with D perhaps TRBD1 (5 bases). The germline V and J ends were trimmed by 2 bases and 8 bases, with 9 bases remaining between them. CDR3 length: 12 residues. The V gene's germline CDR1 is LNHDA and CDR2 SQIVND (reference sequence). The CDR3 nucleotides are TGTGCCAGTAGTATAAGGGGCAGGGAAGCTTTCTTT. It specifies CASSIRGREAFF.

The rearrangement links TRBV6-5 to TRBJ1-3, with D possibly TRBD1 on 5 matching bases. The CDR3 is 14 amino acids. Trimming cost V 7 bases and J 4 bases, with 14 bases left between them. Germline V gene data show CDR1 as MNHEY and CDR2 as SVGAGI. The CDR3: CASTFGGGGNTIYF. CDR3 nucleotides: TGTGCCAGCACCTTCGGGGGAGGCGGAAACACCATATATTTT.

This chain connects TRBV6-1 to TRBJ2-5; perhaps TRBD2 as D (5 bases). Germline V gene data show CDR1 as MNHNS and CDR2 as SASEGT. Deletions cut 3 bases from V and 4 bases from J, with 12 bases between. This CDR3 has 14 residues. The chain's CDR3 is CASSDGILGETQYF. The CDR3 DNA sequence: TGTGCCAGCAGTGACGGGATCCTTGGAGAGACCCAGTACTTC.

Comment on this clone: Additional DNA sequences in this sample encode the identical CDR3. This chain links TRBV18 with TRBJ2-5; D is ambiguous. The CDR3 consists of 13 residues. Germline V gives CDR1 KGHSH, CDR2 LQKENI. V lost 3 bases and J lost 1, with 6 bases in between. The CDR3 sequence: CASSPASQETQYF. The CDR3 bases are TGTGCCAGCTCACCTGCTAGCCAAGAGACCCAGTACTTC.

The CDR3 nucleotides read TGTGCCAGCAGCGGAGGCTGGGACACTCTGAACACTGAAGCTTTCTTT. It yields the protein CASSGGWDTLNTEAFF. The rearrangement joins TRBV7-9 to TRBJ1-1, with D tentatively TRBD1 (6 bases). This CDR3 has 16 residues. The V end lost 5 bases, the J end lost 0 bases, and 16 bases lay between the germline ends. Germline CDR1 SEHNR, CDR2 FQNEAQ (reference sequence).

The V gene is TRBV18, the J gene TRBJ1-2; D possibly corresponds to TRBD1 (6 bases). The germline V gene encodes CDR1 KGHSH and CDR2 LQKENI. Trimming took off 6 bases at V and 2 bases at J, with 16 bases between the two ends. The CDR3 loop spans 15 amino acids. CDR3 bases: TGTGCCAGCTCCCAATCAGTGGGGGCCAACTATGGCTACACCTTC. Encoded protein: CASSQSVGANYGYTF. Together with reference TRBV18 and TRBJ1-2, the CDR3 gives the full variable domain: NAGVMQNPRHLVRRRGQEARLRCSPMKGHSHVYWYRQLPEEGLKFMVYLQKENIIDESGMPKERFSAEFPKEGPSILRIQQVVRGDSAAYFCASSQSVGANYGYTFGSGTRLTVV.

The chain employs TRBV7-2 and TRBJ2-7; D tentatively reads TRBD1 or TRBD2 (6 bases each). The germline gives CDR1 SGHTA, CDR2 FQGNSA. The CDR3 is made up of 14 amino acids. With 1 base removed from V and 4 bases from J, the gap between germline ends came to 11 bases. The CDR3 loop is CASSLDGGAYEQYF. CDR3 nucleotide sequence: TGTGCCAGCAGCTTAGACGGGGGCGCGTACGAGCAGTACTTC.

V usage is TRBV10-3 and J usage is TRBJ2-2; the D gene is possibly TRBD1 (5 bases). The germline gives CDR1 ENHRY, CDR2 SYGVKD. This CDR3 is 15 amino acids long. Trimming removed 5 bases at V and 0 bases at J, with 10 bases between. CDR3: CAISTTDSNTGELFF. CDR3 sequence (DNA): TGTGCCATCAGTACGACAGATTCGAACACCGGGGAGCTGTTTTTT.

The chain has TRBV7-6 and TRBJ1-4; D gene unclear. CDR1 and CDR2 (germline): SGHVS, FNYEAQ. This CDR3 has 15 residues. Trimming removed 0 bases at V and 2 bases at J, with 7 bases between. The CDR3 loop reads CASSLAAVTNEKLFF. The CDR3 DNA is TGTGCCAGCAGCTTAGCGGCAGTGACTAATGAAAAACTGTTTTTT.